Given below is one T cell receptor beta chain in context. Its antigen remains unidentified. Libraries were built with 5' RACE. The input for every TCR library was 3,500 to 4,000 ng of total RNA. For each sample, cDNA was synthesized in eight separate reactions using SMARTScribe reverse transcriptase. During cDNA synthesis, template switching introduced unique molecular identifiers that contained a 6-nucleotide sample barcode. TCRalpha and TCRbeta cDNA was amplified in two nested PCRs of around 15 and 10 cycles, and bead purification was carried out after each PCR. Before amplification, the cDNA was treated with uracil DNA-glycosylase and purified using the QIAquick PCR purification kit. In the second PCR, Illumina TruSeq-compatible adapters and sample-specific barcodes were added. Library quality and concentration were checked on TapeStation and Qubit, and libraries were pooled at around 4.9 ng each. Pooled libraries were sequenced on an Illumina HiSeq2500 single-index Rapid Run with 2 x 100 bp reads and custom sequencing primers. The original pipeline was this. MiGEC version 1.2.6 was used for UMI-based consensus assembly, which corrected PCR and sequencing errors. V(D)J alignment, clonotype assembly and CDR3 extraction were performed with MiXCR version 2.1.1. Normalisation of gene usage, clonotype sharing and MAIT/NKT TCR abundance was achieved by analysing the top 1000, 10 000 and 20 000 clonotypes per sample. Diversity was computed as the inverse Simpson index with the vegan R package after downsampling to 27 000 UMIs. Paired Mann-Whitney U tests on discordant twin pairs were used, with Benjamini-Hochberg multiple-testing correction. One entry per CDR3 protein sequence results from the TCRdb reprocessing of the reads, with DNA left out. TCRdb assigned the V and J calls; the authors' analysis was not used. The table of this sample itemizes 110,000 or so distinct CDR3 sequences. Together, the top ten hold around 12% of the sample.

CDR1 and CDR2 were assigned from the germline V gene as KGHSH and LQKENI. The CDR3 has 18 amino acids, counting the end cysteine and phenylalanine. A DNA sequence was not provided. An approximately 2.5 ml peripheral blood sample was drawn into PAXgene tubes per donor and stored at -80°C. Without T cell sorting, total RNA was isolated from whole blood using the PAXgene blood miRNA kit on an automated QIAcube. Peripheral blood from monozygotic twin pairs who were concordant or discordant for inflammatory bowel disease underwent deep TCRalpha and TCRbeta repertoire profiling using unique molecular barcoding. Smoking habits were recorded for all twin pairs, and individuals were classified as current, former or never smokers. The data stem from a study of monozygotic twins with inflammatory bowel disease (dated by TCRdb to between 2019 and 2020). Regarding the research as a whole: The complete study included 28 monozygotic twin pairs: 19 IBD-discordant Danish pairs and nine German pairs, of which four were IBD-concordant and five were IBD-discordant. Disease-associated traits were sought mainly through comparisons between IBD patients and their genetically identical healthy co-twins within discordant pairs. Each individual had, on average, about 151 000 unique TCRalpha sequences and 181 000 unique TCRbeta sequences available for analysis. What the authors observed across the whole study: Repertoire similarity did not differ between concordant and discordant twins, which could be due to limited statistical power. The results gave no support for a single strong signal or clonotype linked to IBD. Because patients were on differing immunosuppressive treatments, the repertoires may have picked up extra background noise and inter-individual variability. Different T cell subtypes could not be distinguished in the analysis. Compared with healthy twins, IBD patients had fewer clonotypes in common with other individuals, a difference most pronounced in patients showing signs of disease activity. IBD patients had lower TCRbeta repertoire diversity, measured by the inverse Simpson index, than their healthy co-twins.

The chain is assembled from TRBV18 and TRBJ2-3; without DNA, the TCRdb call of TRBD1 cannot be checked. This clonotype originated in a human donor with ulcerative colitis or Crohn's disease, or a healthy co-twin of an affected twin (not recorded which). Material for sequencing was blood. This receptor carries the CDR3 CASSPGTGQATTHDTQYF. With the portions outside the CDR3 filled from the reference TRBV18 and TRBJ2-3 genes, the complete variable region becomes NAGVMQNPRHLVRRRGQEARLRCSPMKGHSHVYWYRQLPEEGLKFMVYLQKENIIDESGMPKERFSAEFPKEGPSILRIQQVVRGDSAAYFCASSPGTGQATTHDTQYFGPGTRLTVL.